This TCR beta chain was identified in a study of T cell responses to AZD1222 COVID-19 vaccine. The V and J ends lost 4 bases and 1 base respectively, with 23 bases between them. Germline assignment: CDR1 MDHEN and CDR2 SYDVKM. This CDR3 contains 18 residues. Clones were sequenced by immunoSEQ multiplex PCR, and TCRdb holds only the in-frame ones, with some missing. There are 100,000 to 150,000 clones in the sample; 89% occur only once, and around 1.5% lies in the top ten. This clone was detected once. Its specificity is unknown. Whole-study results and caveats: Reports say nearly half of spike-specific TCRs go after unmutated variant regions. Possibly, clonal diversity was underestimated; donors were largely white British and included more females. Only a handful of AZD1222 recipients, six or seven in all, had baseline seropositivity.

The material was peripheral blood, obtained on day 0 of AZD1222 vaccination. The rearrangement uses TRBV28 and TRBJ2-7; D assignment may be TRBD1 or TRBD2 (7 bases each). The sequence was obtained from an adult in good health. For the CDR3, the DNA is TGTGCCAGCAGTTCGATAGCCCACAGGGGACTAAGATCCTACGAGCAGTACTTC. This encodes CASSSIAHRGLRSYEQYF.